A selection of T cell receptor beta chains follows, all from one sample in a study of blood T cell repertoires in COVID-19. The data were produced by immunoSEQ multiplex PCR, yet TCRdb's version contains in-frame clones alone and is incomplete. This table has approximately 300,000 clones, under 95% appearing once. The material sequenced was PBMCs or T cells enriched from blood (not recorded which). These TCRs come from a man in his 60s who had recovered from COVID-19. The CDR3 runs from the conserved cysteine through the conserved F or W. The D gene is left open where the match is weak. Size is omitted from some rows. Given values are once, few, many or a class for expanded clones.

size	V	D	J	CDR3	DNA
.	TRBV4-2	TRBD1	TRBJ1-1	CASSQTFTGVRGTEAFF	TGTGCCAGCAGCCAAACATTTACAGGGGTGAGAGGAACTGAAGCTTTCTTT
once	TRBV19	TRBD1	TRBJ1-5	CASRWTGGSNQPQHF	TGTGCCAGTCGGTGGACAGGGGGGTCCAATCAGCCCCAGCATTTT
.	TRBV7-6	TRBD1	TRBJ2-1	CASSPRQGTYNEQFF	TGTGCCAGCAGCCCCCGACAGGGCACCTACAATGAGCAGTTCTTC
.	TRBV11-2	.	TRBJ2-7	CASSLGFSSYEQYF	TGTGCCAGCAGCTTAGGGTTCAGTTCCTACGAGCAGTACTTC
.	TRBV6-5	.	TRBJ1-5	CASSPGYGNQPQHF	TGTGCCAGCAGCCCAGGGTACGGCAATCAGCCCCAGCATTTT
.	TRBV6-1	TRBD1	TRBJ1-5	CASSDPGTGNQPQHF	TGTGCCAGCAGTGACCCCGGGACAGGGAATCAGCCCCAGCATTTT
.	TRBV7-3	.	TRBJ2-1	CASSPTGNEQFF	TGTGCCAGCAGCCCTACGGGGAATGAGCAGTTCTTC
.	TRBV7-6	TRBD2	TRBJ2-2	CASSLLHQSTSGNTGELFF	TGTGCCAGCAGCTTACTCCATCAATCGACTAGCGGGAACACCGGGGAGCTGTTTTTT
.	TRBV16	.	TRBJ1-2	CASSPWATLYGYTF	TGTGCCAGCAGCCCCTGGGCGACGCTCTATGGCTACACCTTC
few	TRBV19	.	TRBJ2-7	CASSIGNSGLQYF	TGTGCCAGTAGTATAGGAAATTCAGGGCTGCAGTACTTC
.	TRBV6-5	TRBD2	TRBJ2-1	CASSYGLAGVVEQFF	TGTGCCAGCAGTTACGGACTAGCGGGAGTGGTTGAGCAGTTCTTC
.	TRBV5-4	.	TRBJ2-3	CASSFWRADTQYF	TGTGCCAGCAGCTTCTGGAGGGCAGATACGCAGTATTTT
.	TRBV27	.	TRBJ1-5	CASRQSYNQPQHF	TGTGCCAGCCGTCAGTCGTACAATCAGCCCCAGCATTTT
.	TRBV27	.	TRBJ2-1	CASSRGSNEQFF	TGTGCCAGCAGCCGAGGCTCCAATGAGCAGTTCTTC
once	TRBV19	.	TRBJ1-5	CASSIVGLRDNQPQHF	TGTGCCAGTTCAATTGTAGGGTTGAGGGACAATCAGCCCCAGCATTTT
.	TRBV19	TRBD1	TRBJ1-2	CASRETGRHGYTF	TGTGCCAGTAGGGAGACAGGGAGGCATGGCTACACCTTC
.	TRBV6-6	.	TRBJ1-2	CASSYSSGANYGYTF	TGTGCCAGCAGTTACTCGTCGGGAGCTAACTATGGCTACACCTTC
.	TRBV10-3	TRBD1	TRBJ2-5	CAIGTGTGGQETQYF	TGTGCCATCGGAACCGGGACAGGGGGCCAAGAGACCCAGTACTTC
.	TRBV30	.	TRBJ2-5	CAWSPPGEETQYF	TGTGCCTGGAGTCCCCCCGGGGAGGAGACCCAGTACTTC
.	TRBV11-2	.	TRBJ2-7	CASSLGTGGTYEQYF	TGTGCCAGCAGCTTAGGGACGGGGGGCACCTACGAGCAGTACTTC
.	TRBV7-2	.	TRBJ2-3	CASSRTRLHTQYF	TGTGCCAGCAGCCGTACTCGACTCCATACGCAGTATTTT
.	TRBV10-1	.	TRBJ2-7	CASSEEGAGAYEQYF	TGCGCCAGCAGTGAAGAAGGGGCAGGGGCCTACGAGCAGTACTTC
.	TRBV5-4	.	TRBJ2-5	CASRRDFGTQYF	TGTGCCAGCAGAAGGGACTTTGGGACCCAGTACTTC
.	TRBV6-5	.	TRBJ1-5	CASSNGQTSNQPQHF	TGTGCCAGCAGTAACGGACAGACTAGCAATCAGCCCCAGCATTTT
.	TRBV6-6	.	TRBJ2-7	CASSDDRLYEQYF	TGTGCCAGCAGTGATGACAGGCTGTACGAGCAGTACTTC
.	TRBV7-8	.	TRBJ2-5	CASSPDRLETQYF	TGTGCCAGCAGCCCTGACAGACTCGAGACCCAGTACTTC
.	TRBV5-1	.	TRBJ1-2	CASSLGTHTNYGYTF	TGCGCCAGCAGCTTGGGTACACATACTAACTATGGCTACACCTTC
.	TRBV7-8	TRBD1	TRBJ2-7	CASSAYRGSYEQYF	TGTGCCAGCAGCGCATACAGGGGGTCCTACGAGCAGTACTTC
.	TRBV24-1	.	TRBJ1-1	CATSPQGPWVGRTEAFF	TGTGCCACCAGCCCCCAGGGTCCCTGGGTCGGAAGGACTGAAGCTTTCTTT
.	TRBV7-8	.	TRBJ1-2	CASSPSFDRVYGYTF	TGTGCCAGCAGCCCAAGCTTCGACAGAGTCTATGGCTACACCTTC
.	TRBV30	.	TRBJ2-7	CAWTSGGPPSYEQYF	TGTGCCTGGACCTCCGGGGGTCCGCCCTCCTACGAGCAGTACTTC
.	TRBV4-2	.	TRBJ2-1	CASSQADFNFQFF	TGTGCCAGCAGCCAAGCAGATTTTAATTTTCAGTTCTTC
once	TRBV19	.	TRBJ2-2	CASVRETGELFF	TGTGCCAGTGTGAGGGAGACCGGGGAGCTGTTTTTT
.	TRBV13	.	TRBJ1-1	CASGSNGGSNTEAFF	TGTGCCAGCGGTTCAAATGGGGGCTCGAACACTGAAGCTTTCTTT
.	TRBV7-9	TRBD1	TRBJ1-1	CASSLPTGGNTEAFF	TGTGCCAGCAGCTTACCGACAGGGGGGAACACTGAAGCTTTCTTT
.	TRBV30	.	TRBJ2-1	CAWSDGNLDEQFF	TGTGCCTGGAGTGACGGGAATCTCGATGAGCAGTTCTTC
.	TRBV6-1	TRBD1	TRBJ2-7	CASSGRTGGAGYYEQYF	TGTGCCAGCAGTGGCCGAACAGGGGGCGCCGGGTACTACGAGCAGTACTTC
.	TRBV7-8	.	TRBJ2-1	CASSKTSAGIYNEQFF	TGTGCCAGCAGCAAGACGTCGGCGGGAATCTACAATGAGCAGTTCTTC
.	TRBV19	.	TRBJ2-5	CASSIIGETQYF	TGTGCCAGTAGTATTATCGGAGAGACCCAGTACTTC
.	TRBV5-1	.	TRBJ2-7	CASSFPGTNYEQYF	TGCGCCAGCAGCTTCCCGGGGACAAACTACGAGCAGTACTTC
.	TRBV19	TRBD2	TRBJ2-1	CASKPSGSSYNEQFF	TGTGCCAGTAAACCTAGCGGAAGCTCCTACAATGAGCAGTTCTTC